Described below is a single T cell receptor (beta chain) sequence and its context. This specimen includes other DNA sequences encoding the same CDR3. The CDR3 has 13 amino acids. The V gene's germline CDR1 is LNHDA and CDR2 SQIVND (reference sequence). With 4 bases removed from V and 1 base from J, the gap between germline ends came to 8 bases. The sample comes from a study of cytomegalovirus exposure and HLA in healthy donors. Produced via immunoSEQ multiplex PCR; TCRdb's table is partial and in-frame only. The sample has roughly 250,000 clones, 86% seen once; the top ten hold roughly 1.2%. The sequenced sample consisted of PBMCs. The rearrangement links TRBV19 to TRBJ2-7; no clear D gene. This sequence was found in a woman aged 25 to 45 in good health and CMV-seropositive. Written as DNA, the CDR3 is TGTGCCAGTAGTAGCCCGGGTTCCTACGAGCAGTACTTC. It translates to CASSSPGSYEQYF. Full variable domain (missing parts from reference TRBV19 and TRBJ2-7): DGGITQSPKYLFRKEGQNVTLSCEQNLNHDAMYWYRQDPGQGLRLIYYSQIVNDFQKGDIAEGYSVSREKKESFPLTVTSAQKNPTAFYLCASSSPGSYEQYFGPGTRLTVT.